These T cell receptor beta chains were read from a single sample in a study of tumour-infiltrating T cells in Burkitt lymphoma. Repertoires were generated with immunoSEQ multiplex PCR, while TCRdb's copy carries only in-frame clones and drops some. The data show fewer than 3,500 clones, 12% to 15% seen once. Sequencing was carried out using tumor tissue. The receptors were sampled from a human donor with Burkitt lymphoma. Both conserved end residues are part of each CDR3. D genes are given only for firm matches. Part of the rows lack a size; the others show once, few, many or a class for expanded clones.

clone_size: few; v_call: TRBV2; d_call: -; j_call: TRBJ2-7; cdr3_nt: TGTGCCAGCAACGCCCTCTCCTACGAGCAGTACTTC; cdr3_aa: CASNALSYEQYF
clone_size: -; v_call: TRBV30; d_call: -; j_call: TRBJ1-4; cdr3_nt: TGTGCCTGGAGTGTACACTTCAAGTACCAGGGTGGGTCGGTGTTTTTT; cdr3_aa: CAWSVHFKYQGGSVFF
clone_size: -; v_call: TRBV5-4; d_call: -; j_call: TRBJ2-1; cdr3_nt: TGTGCCAGCAGCTTGCGGGGTTCCGCCCATGAGCAGTTCTTC; cdr3_aa: CASSLRGSAHEQFF
clone_size: -; v_call: TRBV19; d_call: TRBD2; j_call: TRBJ2-1; cdr3_nt: TGTGCCAGTAGTGGGGGACTAGCTACCTACAATGAGCAGTTCTTC; cdr3_aa: CASSGGLATYNEQFF
clone_size: few; v_call: TRBV4-1; d_call: -; j_call: TRBJ2-6; cdr3_nt: TGCGCCAGCAGCCAAGAAGCTCTGAACTCTGGGGCCAACGTCCTGACTTTC; cdr3_aa: CASSQEALNSGANVLTF
clone_size: -; v_call: TRBV19; d_call: -; j_call: TRBJ1-1; cdr3_nt: TGTGCCAGTAGTATGACAGGCTCAGGCACTGAAGCTTTCTTT; cdr3_aa: CASSMTGSGTEAFF
clone_size: -; v_call: TRBV29-1; d_call: -; j_call: TRBJ2-1; cdr3_nt: TGCAGCGTTGATGGGGAACAGGGTAAGGAGAATGAGCAGTTCTTC; cdr3_aa: CSVDGEQGKENEQFF
clone_size: -; v_call: TRBV2; d_call: TRBD1; j_call: TRBJ2-7; cdr3_nt: TGTGCCAGCAGACCCGGACAGGCGAGCTCCTACGAGCAGTACTTC; cdr3_aa: CASRPGQASSYEQYF
clone_size: -; v_call: TRBV7-3; d_call: TRBD1; j_call: TRBJ1-6; cdr3_nt: TGTGCCAGCAGCCCAACAGGGGGACAGGGTTCACCCCTCCACTTT; cdr3_aa: CASSPTGGQGSPLHF
clone_size: -; v_call: TRBV7-9; d_call: -; j_call: TRBJ2-7; cdr3_nt: TGTGCCAGCAGCCACCCAGACAGGCAACCCTACGAGCAGTACTTC; cdr3_aa: CASSHPDRQPYEQYF
clone_size: few; v_call: TRBV5-6; d_call: TRBD2; j_call: TRBJ2-6; cdr3_nt: TGTGCCAGCAGCTTTGGGAGCGGGGTCTCTGGGGCCAACGTCCTGACTTTC; cdr3_aa: CASSFGSGVSGANVLTF
clone_size: -; v_call: TRBV18; d_call: -; j_call: TRBJ2-1; cdr3_nt: TGTGCCAGCTCACCGGGAGAAACCCCATGGGGCGGTGAGCAGTTCTTC; cdr3_aa: CASSPGETPWGGEQFF
clone_size: large; v_call: TRBV27; d_call: TRBD2; j_call: TRBJ2-7; cdr3_nt: TGTGCCAGCGGTCAAGGGTCCGGGGGGGGAGGCGAGCAGTACTTC; cdr3_aa: CASGQGSGGGGEQYF
clone_size: -; v_call: TRBV7-9; d_call: -; j_call: TRBJ2-3; cdr3_nt: TGTGCCAGCGACCGTCGTAACACAGATACGCAGTATTTT; cdr3_aa: CASDRRNTDTQYF
clone_size: few; v_call: TRBV7-2; d_call: -; j_call: TRBJ1-5; cdr3_nt: TGTGCCAGCGCGGGGAGGGGCCATCAGCCCCAGCATTTT; cdr3_aa: CASAGRGHQPQHF
clone_size: -; v_call: TRBV7-2; d_call: TRBD1; j_call: TRBJ2-1; cdr3_nt: TGTGCCAGCAGCTTTCAAAGCAAGGGACAGATCCTTAATGAGCAGTTCTTC; cdr3_aa: CASSFQSKGQILNEQFF
clone_size: -; v_call: TRBV2; d_call: TRBD1; j_call: TRBJ1-6; cdr3_nt: TGTGCCAGCAGCCCCAGGACAGGGAATTCACCCCTCCACTTT; cdr3_aa: CASSPRTGNSPLHF
clone_size: few; v_call: TRBV2; d_call: TRBD2; j_call: TRBJ2-3; cdr3_nt: TGTGCCAGCGCAGGCGGGAGGGGGCTAGCAAATACGCAGTATTTT; cdr3_aa: CASAGGRGLANTQYF
clone_size: large; v_call: TRBV9; d_call: TRBD1; j_call: TRBJ2-5; cdr3_nt: TGTGCCAGCAGCGTAGACGGGACAGGGGTCGAGACCCAGTACTTC; cdr3_aa: CASSVDGTGVETQYF
clone_size: few; v_call: TRBV19; d_call: -; j_call: TRBJ1-2; cdr3_nt: TGTGCCAGTAGTAGGGGCAGGGACGACTATGGCTACACCTTC; cdr3_aa: CASSRGRDDYGYTF
clone_size: -; v_call: TRBV13; d_call: -; j_call: TRBJ2-2; cdr3_nt: TGTGCCAGCAGCTTAGACTCTTCCCGGGACGGGGAGCTGTTTTTT; cdr3_aa: CASSLDSSRDGELFF
clone_size: -; v_call: TRBV28; d_call: -; j_call: TRBJ1-5; cdr3_nt: TGTGCCAGCAGTTTTTACTGGGGGGACGGAAATCAGCCCCAGCATTTT; cdr3_aa: CASSFYWGDGNQPQHF
clone_size: -; v_call: TRBV28; d_call: -; j_call: TRBJ1-1; cdr3_nt: TGTGCCAGCAGTTTGGGCAGTATGGTGACTGAAGCTTTCTTT; cdr3_aa: CASSLGSMVTEAFF
clone_size: few; v_call: TRBV11-2; d_call: -; j_call: TRBJ2-3; cdr3_nt: TGTGCCAGCAGCTTAGGATGGTTATCTCGCACAGATACGCAGTATTTT; cdr3_aa: CASSLGWLSRTDTQYF
clone_size: large; v_call: TRBV7-9; d_call: -; j_call: TRBJ2-7; cdr3_nt: TGTGCCAGCAGCTCTCCGGCAGGAGGGTCGTACGAGCAGTACTTC; cdr3_aa: CASSSPAGGSYEQYF
clone_size: few; v_call: TRBV7-2; d_call: -; j_call: TRBJ1-3; cdr3_nt: TGTGCCAGCAGCTTAGCCGGACGGCTCGGAAACACCATATATTTT; cdr3_aa: CASSLAGRLGNTIYF
clone_size: -; v_call: TRBV7-6; d_call: -; j_call: TRBJ1-4; cdr3_nt: TGTGCCAGCAGCTTAGCGCCCGGTGCAATTAATGAAAAACTGTTTTTT; cdr3_aa: CASSLAPGAINEKLFF
clone_size: -; v_call: TRBV27; d_call: -; j_call: TRBJ2-7; cdr3_nt: TGTGCCAGCAGTTTAAGCCCTGCGAGCTCCTACGAGCAGTACTTC; cdr3_aa: CASSLSPASSYEQYF
clone_size: -; v_call: TRBV13; d_call: -; j_call: TRBJ2-7; cdr3_nt: TGTGCCAGCAGCTTTGGTTCCTACGAGCAGTACTTC; cdr3_aa: CASSFGSYEQYF
clone_size: few; v_call: TRBV10-1; d_call: -; j_call: TRBJ2-1; cdr3_nt: TGCGCCAGTAAGAACTACAATGAGCAGTTCTTC; cdr3_aa: CASKNYNEQFF